A single sample is the source of the 5 T cell receptor beta chains below, sequenced in a study of blood T cell repertoires in COVID-19 (dated by TCRdb to 2019 to 2021). The library was generated by the immunoSEQ multiplex PCR assay. In TCRdb, the immuneACCESS table is reduced to in-frame sequences with V and J assigned. These tables do not hold every clone; where another copy was compared, an unresolved V gene accounts for under half, and the others remain unexplained. This sample gives more than 200,000 clones in total; nearly 90% of them show up just once. About 3% of the sample is held by the ten biggest clonotypes. Material: peripheral blood. These receptor sequences come from a man aged 18 to 30 with active or convalescent COVID-19.

This rearrangement joins TRBV19 to TRBJ2-7, with 7 bases aligning to TRBD1. This CDR3 is built from 14 residues. CDR1 is LNHDA and CDR2 is SQIVND in the germline V gene (reference sequence). V was clipped by 1 base and J by 2 bases; unmatched bases: 2. The CDR3 DNA reads TGTGCCAGTAGTATAGTAGGACAGGCCTACGAGCAGTACTTC. Protein: CASSIVGQAYEQYF. Together with reference TRBV19 and TRBJ2-7, the CDR3 gives the full variable domain: DGGITQSPKYLFRKEGQNVTLSCEQNLNHDAMYWYRQDPGQGLRLIYYSQIVNDFQKGDIAEGYSVSREKKESFPLTVTSAQKNPTAFYLCASSIVGQAYEQYFGPGTRLTVT.

The chain uses TRBV12-3 or TRBV12-4 and TRBJ2-5; unclear D gene. There are 13 residues in the CDR3. With 3 bases removed from V and 3 bases from J, the gap between germline ends came to 8 bases. The DNA of the CDR3 is TGTGCCAGCAGTTTTGCCAGCGAAGAGACCCAGTACTTC. Its protein product is CASSFASEETQYF.

V gene TRBV7-8 combines with J gene TRBJ2-7; a weak D match, TRBD1 (6 bases). CDR3 length: 13 residues. V lost 3 bases and J lost 4, with 10 bases in between. Germline V gives CDR1 SGHVS, CDR2 FQNEAQ. This chain's CDR3 is CASSLAGVYEQYF. The CDR3 DNA follows: TGTGCCAGCAGCTTGGCAGGGGTGTACGAGCAGTACTTC.

The chain combines TRBV28 with TRBJ1-6, with 10 bases that match TRBD1. CDR1 MDHEN and CDR2 SYDVKM come from the germline V gene. Germline trimming cut 6 bases from V and 7 bases from J; bases unmatched to any gene: 12. There are 17 residues in the CDR3. The DNA for the CDR3 is TGTGCCAGCAGCACTTTTTCGGGACAGGGGAGGAATTCACCCCTCCACTTT. Translation gives CASSTFSGQGRNSPLHF.

The V and J genes are TRBV7-9 and TRBJ1-1; 8 bases map to TRBD1. Germline CDR1 and CDR2: SEHNR and FQNEAQ (reference sequence). V gave up 2 bases and J gave up 3 bases; unmatched junction bases: 5. This CDR3 has 15 amino acids. CDR3 residues: CASSLNRGADTEAFF. CDR3 bases: TGTGCCAGCAGCTTAAACAGGGGGGCAGACACTGAAGCTTTCTTT.